These T cell receptor beta chains were read from a single sample in a study of chemoradiotherapy in HPV16-positive cancers. Measured with immunoSEQ multiplex PCR; TCRdb has only the in-frame clones, and not every one. Seen here are several hundred clones, 75% to 85% observed once, and the top ten hold roughly 12%. The sequencing used tumor tissue, collected from a patient who underwent chemoradiotherapy. The source of these receptors is a human donor with HPV-associated anogenital cancer. Both conserved end residues are part of each CDR3. The order of the fields is V gene, CDR3 protein.

TRBV25-1,CASSLGQGAPGYTF
TRBV7-9,CASSLEQTAGYTF
TRBV29-1,CSGSGTGGVTGELFF
TRBV27,CASTQSRGGGSGANVLTF
TRBV29-1,CSVEVPGDTDTQYF
TRBV6-4,CASSDPRTSGLYEQYF
TRBV7-9,CASSLTWTGGAGEQYF
TRBV6-1,CASSDAPVSGNTIYF
TRBV30,CAWGDSFYGYTF
TRBV30,CAWGQTLLPQHF
TRBV7-2,CASSPDMGVPYEQYF
TRBV29-1,CSVFSAGANVLTF
TRBV5-1,CASSSEPIGMIGTNYGYTF
TRBV7-3,CASSLTGTGGPTDTQYF
TRBV20-1,CSASFSRGYTF
TRBV7-7,CASSQQGFTGELFF
TRBV7-9,CALNQEETQYF
TRBV30,CAWSPARGTEAFF
TRBV6-1,CASRGQGNIQYF
TRBV7-9,CASSFHFFSTDTQYF
TRBV2,CASNRISGRAFTDTQYF
TRBV4-1,CASSPSSDLALVFWEQFF
TRBV10-2,CASSGTSGRLSGGTGELFF
TRBV9,CASSDSRGSNEKLFF
TRBV9,CASSVRRTSGSSDTQYF
TRBV4-2,CASSQEFSGSVYEQYF
TRBV11-2,CASSLFRTGELFF